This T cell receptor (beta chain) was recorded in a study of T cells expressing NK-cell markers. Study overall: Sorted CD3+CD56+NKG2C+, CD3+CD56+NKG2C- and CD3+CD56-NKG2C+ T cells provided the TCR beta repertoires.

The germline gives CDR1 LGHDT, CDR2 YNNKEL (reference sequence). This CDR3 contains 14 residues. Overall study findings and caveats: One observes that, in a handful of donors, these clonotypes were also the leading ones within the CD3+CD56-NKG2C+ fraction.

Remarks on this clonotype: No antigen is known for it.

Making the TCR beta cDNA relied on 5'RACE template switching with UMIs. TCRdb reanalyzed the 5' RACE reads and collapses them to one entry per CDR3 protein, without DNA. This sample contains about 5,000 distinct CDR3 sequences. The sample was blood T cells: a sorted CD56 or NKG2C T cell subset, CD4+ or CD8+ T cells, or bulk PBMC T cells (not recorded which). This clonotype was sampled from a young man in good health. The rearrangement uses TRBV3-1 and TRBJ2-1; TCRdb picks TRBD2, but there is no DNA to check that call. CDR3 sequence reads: CASSPVDSGHEQFF.